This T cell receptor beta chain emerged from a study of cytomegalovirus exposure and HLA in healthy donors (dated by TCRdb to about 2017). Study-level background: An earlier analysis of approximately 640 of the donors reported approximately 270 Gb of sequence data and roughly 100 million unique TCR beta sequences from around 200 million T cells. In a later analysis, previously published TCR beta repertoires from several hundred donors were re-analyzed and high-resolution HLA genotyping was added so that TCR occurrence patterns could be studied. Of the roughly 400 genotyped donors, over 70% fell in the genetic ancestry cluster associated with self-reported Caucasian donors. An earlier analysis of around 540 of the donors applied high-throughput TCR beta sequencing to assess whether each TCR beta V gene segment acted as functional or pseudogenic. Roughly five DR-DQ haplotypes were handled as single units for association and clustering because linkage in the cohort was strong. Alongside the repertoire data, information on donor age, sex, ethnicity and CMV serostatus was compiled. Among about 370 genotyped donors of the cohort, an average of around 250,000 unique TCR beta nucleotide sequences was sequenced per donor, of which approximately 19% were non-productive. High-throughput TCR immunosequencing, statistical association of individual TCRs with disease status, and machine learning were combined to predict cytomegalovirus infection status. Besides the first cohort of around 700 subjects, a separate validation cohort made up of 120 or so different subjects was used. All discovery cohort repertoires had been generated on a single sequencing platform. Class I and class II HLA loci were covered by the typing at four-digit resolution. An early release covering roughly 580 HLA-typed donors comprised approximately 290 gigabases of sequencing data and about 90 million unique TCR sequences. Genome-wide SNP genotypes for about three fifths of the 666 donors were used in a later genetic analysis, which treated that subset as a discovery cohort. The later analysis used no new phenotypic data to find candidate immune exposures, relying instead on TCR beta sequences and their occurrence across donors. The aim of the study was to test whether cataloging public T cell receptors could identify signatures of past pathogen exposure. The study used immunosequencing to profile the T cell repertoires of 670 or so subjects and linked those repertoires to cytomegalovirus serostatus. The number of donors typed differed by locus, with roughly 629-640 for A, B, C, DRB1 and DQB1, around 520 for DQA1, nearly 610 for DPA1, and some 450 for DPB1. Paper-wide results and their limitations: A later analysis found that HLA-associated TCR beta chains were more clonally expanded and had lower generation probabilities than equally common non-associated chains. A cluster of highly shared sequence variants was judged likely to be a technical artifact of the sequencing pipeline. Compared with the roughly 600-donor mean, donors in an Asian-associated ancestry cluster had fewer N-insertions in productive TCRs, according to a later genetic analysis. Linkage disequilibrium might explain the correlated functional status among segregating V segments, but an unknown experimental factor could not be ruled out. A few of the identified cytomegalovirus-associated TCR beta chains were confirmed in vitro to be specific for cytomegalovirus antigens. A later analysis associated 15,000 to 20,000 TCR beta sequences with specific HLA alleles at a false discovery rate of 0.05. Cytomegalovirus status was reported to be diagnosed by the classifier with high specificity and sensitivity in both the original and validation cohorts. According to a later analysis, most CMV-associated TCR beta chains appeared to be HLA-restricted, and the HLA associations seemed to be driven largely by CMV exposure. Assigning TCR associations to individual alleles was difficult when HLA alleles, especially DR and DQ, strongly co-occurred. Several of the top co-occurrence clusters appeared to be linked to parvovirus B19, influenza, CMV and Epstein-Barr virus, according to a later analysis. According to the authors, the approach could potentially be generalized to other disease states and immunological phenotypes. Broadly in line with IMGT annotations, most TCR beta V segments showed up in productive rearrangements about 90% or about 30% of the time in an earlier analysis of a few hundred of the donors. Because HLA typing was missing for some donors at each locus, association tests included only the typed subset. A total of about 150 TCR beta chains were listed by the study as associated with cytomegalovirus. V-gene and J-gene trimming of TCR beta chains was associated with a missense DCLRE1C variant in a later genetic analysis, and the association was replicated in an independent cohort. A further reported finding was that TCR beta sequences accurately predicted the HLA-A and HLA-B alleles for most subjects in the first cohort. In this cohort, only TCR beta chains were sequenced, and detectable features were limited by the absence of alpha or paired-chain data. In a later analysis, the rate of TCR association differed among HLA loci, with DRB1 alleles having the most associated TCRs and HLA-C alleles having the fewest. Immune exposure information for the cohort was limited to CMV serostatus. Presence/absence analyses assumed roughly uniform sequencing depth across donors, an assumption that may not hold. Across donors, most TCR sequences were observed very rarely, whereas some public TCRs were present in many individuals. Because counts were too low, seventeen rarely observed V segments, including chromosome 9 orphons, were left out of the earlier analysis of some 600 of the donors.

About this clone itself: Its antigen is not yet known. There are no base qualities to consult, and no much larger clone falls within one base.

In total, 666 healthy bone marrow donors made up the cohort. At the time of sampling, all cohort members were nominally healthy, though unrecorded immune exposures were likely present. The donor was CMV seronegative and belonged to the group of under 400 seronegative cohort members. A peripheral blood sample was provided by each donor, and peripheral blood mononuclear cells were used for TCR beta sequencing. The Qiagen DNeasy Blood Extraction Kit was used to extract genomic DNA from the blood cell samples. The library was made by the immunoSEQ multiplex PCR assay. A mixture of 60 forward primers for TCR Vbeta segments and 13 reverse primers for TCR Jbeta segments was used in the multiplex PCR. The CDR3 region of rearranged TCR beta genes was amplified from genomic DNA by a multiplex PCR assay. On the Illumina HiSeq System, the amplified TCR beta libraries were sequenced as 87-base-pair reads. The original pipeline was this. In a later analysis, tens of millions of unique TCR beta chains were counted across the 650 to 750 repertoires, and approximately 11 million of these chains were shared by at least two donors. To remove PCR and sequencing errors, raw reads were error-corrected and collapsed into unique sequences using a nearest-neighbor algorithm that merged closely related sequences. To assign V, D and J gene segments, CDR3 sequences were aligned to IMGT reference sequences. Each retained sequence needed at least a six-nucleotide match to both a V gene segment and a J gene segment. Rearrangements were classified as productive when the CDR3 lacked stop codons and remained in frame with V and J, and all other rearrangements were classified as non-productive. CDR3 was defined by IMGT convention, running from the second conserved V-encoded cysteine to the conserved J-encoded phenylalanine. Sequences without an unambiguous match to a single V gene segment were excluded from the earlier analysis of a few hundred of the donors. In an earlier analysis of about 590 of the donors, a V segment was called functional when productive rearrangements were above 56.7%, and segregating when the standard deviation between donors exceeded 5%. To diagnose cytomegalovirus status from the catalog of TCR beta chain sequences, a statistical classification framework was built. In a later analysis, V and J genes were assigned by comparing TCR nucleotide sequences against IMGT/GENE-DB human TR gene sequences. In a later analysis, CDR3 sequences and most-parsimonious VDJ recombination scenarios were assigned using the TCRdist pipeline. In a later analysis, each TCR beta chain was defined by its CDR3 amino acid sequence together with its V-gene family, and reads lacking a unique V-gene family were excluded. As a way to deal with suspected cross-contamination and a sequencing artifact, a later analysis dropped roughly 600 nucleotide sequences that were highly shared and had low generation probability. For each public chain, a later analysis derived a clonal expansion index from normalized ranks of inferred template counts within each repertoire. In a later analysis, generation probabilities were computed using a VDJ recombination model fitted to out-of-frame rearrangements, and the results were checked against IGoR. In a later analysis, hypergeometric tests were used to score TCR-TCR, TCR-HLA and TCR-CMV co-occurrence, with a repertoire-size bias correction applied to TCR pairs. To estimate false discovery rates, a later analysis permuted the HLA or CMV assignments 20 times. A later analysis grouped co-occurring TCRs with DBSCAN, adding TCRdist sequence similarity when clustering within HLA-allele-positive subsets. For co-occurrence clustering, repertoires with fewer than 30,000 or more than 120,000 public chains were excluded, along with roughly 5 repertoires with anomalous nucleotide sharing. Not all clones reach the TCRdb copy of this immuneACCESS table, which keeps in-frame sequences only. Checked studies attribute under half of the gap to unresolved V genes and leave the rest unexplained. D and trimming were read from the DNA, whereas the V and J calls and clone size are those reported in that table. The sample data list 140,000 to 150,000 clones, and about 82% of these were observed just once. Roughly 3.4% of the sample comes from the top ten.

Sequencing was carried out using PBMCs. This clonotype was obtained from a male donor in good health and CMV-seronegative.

Here is the DNA: TGTGCCAGTAACGACAGGGGGAGCAATCAGCCCCAGCATTTT. This sequence encodes CASNDRGSNQPQHF. The receptor chain draws on TRBV19 and TRBJ1-5, with TRBD1 matching 9 junction bases. The germline V gene (reference sequence) specifies LNHDA as CDR1 and SQIVND as CDR2. V has 7 bases trimmed and J has 1 base trimmed; junction bases matching no gene number 2. From the cysteine up to the phenylalanine, the CDR3 has a length of 14 residues. Solely the CDR3 DNA is kept, with 42 bases framed from the first base.